This T cell receptor beta chain was retrieved from a study of T cells in tuberculosis. Study-level information: Sequenced TCRs come from CD1B-GMM tetramer-binding T cells. General observations from the study: The TCR-beta difference was not significant; alpha differences partly reflected length. GMM-specific TCRs were nearer to active tuberculosis alpha repertoires, suggesting expansion. Classification accuracy was 87% (AUROC 0.90) with the GMM-specific repertoire.

CDR3 size: 15 residues. Unmatched junction bases numbered 6, after V lost 6 bases and J lost 2 bases. The germline gives CDR1 SNHLY, CDR2 FYNNEI. Of note for this clone: As yet, its antigen is unknown.

TCRdb keeps only in-frame clones here, not all; method: immunoSEQ multiplex PCR. The table records roughly 34,000 clones, 80% to 95% of them present only once. The receptor comes from a donor aged 10-29 years with latent tuberculosis or without tuberculosis infection. Some clones in this sample may be carry-over from other donors' samples. The V and J genes are TRBV2 and TRBJ1-2; 10 bases agree with TRBD1. Sample: PBMCs. CDR3 amino acids: CASRAGQGGNYGYTF. CDR3 DNA sequence: TGTGCCAGCAGGGCAGGACAGGGGGGAAACTATGGCTACACCTTC. Filled out from reference TRBV2 and TRBJ1-2, the complete variable domain reads EPEVTQTPSHQVTQMGQEVILRCVPISNHLYFYWYRQILGQKVEFLVSFYNNEISEKSEIFDDQFSVERPDGSNFTLKIRSTKLEDSAMYFCASRAGQGGNYGYTFGSGTRLTVV.